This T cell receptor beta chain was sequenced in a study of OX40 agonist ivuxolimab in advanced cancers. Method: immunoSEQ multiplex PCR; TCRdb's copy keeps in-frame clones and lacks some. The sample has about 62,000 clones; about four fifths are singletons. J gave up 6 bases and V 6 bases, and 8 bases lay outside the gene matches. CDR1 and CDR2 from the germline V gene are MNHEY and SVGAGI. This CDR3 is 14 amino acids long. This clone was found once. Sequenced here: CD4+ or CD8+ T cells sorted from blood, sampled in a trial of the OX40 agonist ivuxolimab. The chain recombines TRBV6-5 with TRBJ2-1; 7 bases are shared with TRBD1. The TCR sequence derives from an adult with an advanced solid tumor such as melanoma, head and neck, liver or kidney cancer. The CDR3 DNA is TGTGCCAGCAGCGCACAGGGGACATTCAATGAGCAGTTCTTC. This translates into CASSAQGTFNEQFF.